These T cell receptor beta chains were read from a single sample in a study of cytomegalovirus exposure and HLA in healthy donors. Sequencing was performed with immunoSEQ multiplex PCR; in TCRdb, only in-frame clones are kept and a portion is missing. The sample lists about 120,000 clones; 78% were seen once. The sample was PBMCs. Every receptor here comes from a man aged 25 to 40 in good health and CMV-seropositive. The conserved cysteine and the conserved F or W are not part of the CDR3 here.

CDR3,V,J
ASGTSDEQY,TRBV9,TRBJ2-7
AIRTGDEQY,TRBV10-3,TRBJ2-7
ASSLSGSSYEQY,TRBV4-3,TRBJ2-7
ASSLSGGRGDTQY,TRBV28,TRBJ2-3
ASSLSAGYDGYT,TRBV27,TRBJ1-2
ASSQDAGKETQY,TRBV4-3,TRBJ2-5
ASSLYGGSLAGAAGELF,TRBV7-2,TRBJ2-2
ASSFLAGAGYNEQF,TRBV7-6,TRBJ2-1
ASSPGMGTDTQY,TRBV7-2,TRBJ2-3
ASTWRGGEQY,TRBV6-5,TRBJ2-7
ASSLEGQGADTQY,TRBV5-1,TRBJ2-3
ASSQDQGALYEQY,TRBV4-2,TRBJ2-7
ASSPVAGTYEQY,TRBV18,TRBJ2-7
SVGAGTGELF,TRBV29-1,TRBJ2-2
ASSQDAGVVVTEAF,TRBV4-3,TRBJ1-1
ASSLGAGGSEQY,TRBV5-1,TRBJ2-7
ASSLRTGGTNQPQH,TRBV7-2,TRBJ1-5
ASSLNQRGLTYEQY,TRBV28,TRBJ2-7
ASSGTATHNEQF,TRBV7-6,TRBJ2-1
ASKIERESGEQY,TRBV5-1,TRBJ2-7
ASSSQGAKNIQY,TRBV4-1,TRBJ2-4
ASSQDRAFGNIQY,TRBV4-2,TRBJ2-4
ASSGGGGNEKLF,TRBV5-4,TRBJ1-4
ASSRLIDRYSYNEQF,TRBV27,TRBJ2-1
ASSPHPGQGLSYDTEAF,TRBV7-8,TRBJ1-1
ASSRQGNYEQY,TRBV19,TRBJ2-7
ASSQSGTEENIQY,TRBV5-1,TRBJ2-4
ATSRTGGSYEQY,TRBV15,TRBJ2-7
ASGGLYPANEKLF,TRBV19,TRBJ1-4
ASSPGETQY,TRBV11-2,TRBJ2-5
ASSPWTSGEKLF,TRBV28,TRBJ1-4
ASSPPDRGAQPQH,TRBV18,TRBJ1-5
ASSPSGTGVPWGEKLF,TRBV28,TRBJ1-4
ASSSWRGGADTQY,TRBV4-1,TRBJ2-3
AWSVVGLSTDTQY,TRBV30,TRBJ2-3
ASSPTGISYNEQF,TRBV11-2,TRBJ2-1